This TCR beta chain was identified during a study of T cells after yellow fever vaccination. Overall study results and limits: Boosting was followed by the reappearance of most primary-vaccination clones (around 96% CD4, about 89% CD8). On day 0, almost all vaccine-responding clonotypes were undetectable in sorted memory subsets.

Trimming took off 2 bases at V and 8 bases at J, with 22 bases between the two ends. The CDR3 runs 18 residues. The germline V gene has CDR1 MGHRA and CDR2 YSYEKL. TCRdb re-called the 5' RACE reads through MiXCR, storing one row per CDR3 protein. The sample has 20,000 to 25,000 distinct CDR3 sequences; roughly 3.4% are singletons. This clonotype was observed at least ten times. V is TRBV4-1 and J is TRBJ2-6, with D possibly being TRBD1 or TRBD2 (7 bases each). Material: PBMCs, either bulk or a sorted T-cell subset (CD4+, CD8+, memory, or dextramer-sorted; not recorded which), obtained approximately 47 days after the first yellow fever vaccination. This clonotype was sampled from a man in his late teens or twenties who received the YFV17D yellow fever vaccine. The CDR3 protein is CASSQMVRGRVGTNVLTF. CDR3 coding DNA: TGCGCCAGCAGCCAAATGGTCAGGGGGAGGGTAGGGACCAACGTCCTGACTTTC.